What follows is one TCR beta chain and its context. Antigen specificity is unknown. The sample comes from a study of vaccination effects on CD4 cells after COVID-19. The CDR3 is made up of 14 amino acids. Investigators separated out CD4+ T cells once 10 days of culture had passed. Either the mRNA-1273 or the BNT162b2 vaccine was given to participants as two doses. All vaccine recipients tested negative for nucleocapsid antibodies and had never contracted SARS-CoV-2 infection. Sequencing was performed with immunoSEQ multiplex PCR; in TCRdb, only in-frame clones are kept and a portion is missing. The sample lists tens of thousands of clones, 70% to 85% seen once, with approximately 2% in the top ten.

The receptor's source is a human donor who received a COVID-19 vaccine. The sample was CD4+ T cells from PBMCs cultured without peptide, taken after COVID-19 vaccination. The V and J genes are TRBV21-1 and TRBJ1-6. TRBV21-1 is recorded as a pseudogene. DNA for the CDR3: TGTGCCAGCAGCAAGGGGTCGGGGAATTCACCCCTCCACTTT. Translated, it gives CASSKGSGNSPLHF.